Listed below are T cell receptor beta chains from one sample, sequenced in a study of control samples from healthy donors and cancer patients. The data were produced by immunoSEQ multiplex PCR, yet TCRdb's version contains in-frame clones alone and is incomplete. The sample has 98,000 or so clones, roughly 82% seen once; the top ten hold roughly 2%. Material for sequencing was blood. These receptors came from a man in his sixties in good health. Both conserved end residues are part of each CDR3. A D gene is named only where the DNA matches it firmly. Clone size is stated in some rows and not others, as once, few, many or a class when expanded.

TRBV20-1	NA	NA	TRBJ2-7	TGCAGTGCTAGTGGGGGGAACTCCTACGAGCAGTACTTC	CSASGGNSYEQYF
TRBV7-9	NA	NA	TRBJ2-1	TGTGCCAGCAGTTCGGAGAACGGCAATGAGCAGTTCTTC	CASSSENGNEQFF
TRBV6-5	NA	TRBD1	TRBJ1-4	TGTGCCAGCAGTTACGGGGGACAGGCTAATGAAAAACTGTTTTTT	CASSYGGQANEKLFF
TRBV4-2	NA	NA	TRBJ1-5	TGTGCCAGCAGCCAAGAAGTGGGTGTTTATAGCAATCAGCCCCAGCATTTT	CASSQEVGVYSNQPQHF
TRBV4-1	NA	TRBD2	TRBJ2-7	TGCGCCAGCAGCCGAGGGACTAGCGGTTCCTACGAGCAGTACTTC	CASSRGTSGSYEQYF
TRBV5-1	NA	NA	TRBJ1-1	TGCGCCAGCAGCTTGGGGGGATCAGCGAACACTGAAGCTTTCTTT	CASSLGGSANTEAFF
TRBV2	few	NA	TRBJ2-5	TGTGCCAGCAGTGATGAACTTCCGACCCAGTACTTC	CASSDELPTQYF
TRBV10-3	NA	NA	TRBJ2-1	TGTGCCATCAACCGGGACATCTCCTACAATGAGCAGTTCTTC	CAINRDISYNEQFF
TRBV4-1	NA	TRBD1	TRBJ2-7	TGCGCCAGCAGCATGGGACAGTCCTCCTACGAGCAGTACTTC	CASSMGQSSYEQYF
TRBV29-1	NA	TRBD2	TRBJ2-2	TGCAGCGTTGAAGAGGAAGCGGGGGGGGGCACCGGGGAGCTGTTTTTT	CSVEEEAGGGTGELFF
TRBV5-1	NA	TRBD2	TRBJ2-7	TGCGCCAGCAGCCCACCAAGACGGACTAGCAGGCTCTACGAGCAGTACTTC	CASSPPRRTSRLYEQYF
TRBV5-1	NA	NA	TRBJ1-3	TGCGCCAGCCGTGAGTGGGGCCCTGGAAACACCATATATTTT	CASREWGPGNTIYF
TRBV4-1	NA	TRBD2	TRBJ2-1	TGCGCCAGCAGCCAAGGGGCTAGCGGGAGTCATGAGCAGTTCTTC	CASSQGASGSHEQFF
TRBV7-8	NA	NA	TRBJ1-4	TGTGCCAGCAGCTCTGACAGCGCCGGGGAAAAACTGTTTTTT	CASSSDSAGEKLFF
TRBV2	NA	NA	TRBJ1-2	TGTGCCAGCAGTCCCGACCTAAGCTATGGCTACACCTTC	CASSPDLSYGYTF
TRBV27	NA	TRBD1	TRBJ2-5	TGTGCCAGCAGTTCCTACAGGGGGCAAGGGGTGACCCAGTACTTC	CASSSYRGQGVTQYF
TRBV29-1	once	NA	TRBJ1-1	TGCAGCGTTGACGGGAGGGAGCGGGCTGAAGCTTTCTTT	CSVDGRERAEAFF
TRBV6-5	NA	TRBD2	TRBJ2-3	TGTGCCAGCAGGCGTAGCGGGAGGGGCGGAGATACGCAGTATTTT	CASRRSGRGGDTQYF
TRBV4-1	NA	NA	TRBJ2-1	TGCGCCAGCAGCCAAGGGGTCGCTAGGTCATGGTTCTTC	CASSQGVARSWFF
TRBV5-4	NA	NA	TRBJ2-2	TGTGCCAGCAGCTTAGCGAACACCGGGGAGCTGTTTTTT	CASSLANTGELFF
TRBV3-1/TRBV3-2	once	NA	TRBJ1-1	TGTGCCAGCAGCCGTTCGGTCGGTGGGGGCGGCGCTGAAGCTTTCTTT	CASSRSVGGGGAEAFF
TRBV5-4	NA	NA	TRBJ2-5	TGTGCCAGGCCAGGGGGGAGCCAAGAGACCCAGTACTTC	CARPGGSQETQYF
TRBV2	few	TRBD1	TRBJ2-5	TGTGCCAGCGGGGAAGCCGGGACAGCACAAGAGACCCAGTACTTC	CASGEAGTAQETQYF
TRBV18	NA	NA	TRBJ1-6	TGTGCCAGCTCACCACGCCCGGCAGGAAGCTCCTATAATTCACCCCTCCACTTT	CASSPRPAGSSYNSPLHF
TRBV6-5	NA	NA	TRBJ2-7	TGTGCCAGCAGTCGGAGGACACCTTTGGGCTACGAGCAGTACTTC	CASSRRTPLGYEQYF
TRBV19	once	NA	TRBJ1-1	TGTGCCAGTAGTATATTTTTGAACACTGAAGCTTTCTTT	CASSIFLNTEAFF
TRBV7-3	once	TRBD1	TRBJ2-2	TGTGCCAGCAGCTTAGGGGACAGGGGGCGCATAACCGGGGAGCTGTTTTTT	CASSLGDRGRITGELFF
TRBV3-1/TRBV3-2	NA	NA	TRBJ2-1	TGTGCCAGCAGCGGGGGACAAGACTACAATGAGCAGTTCTTC	CASSGGQDYNEQFF
TRBV18	NA	TRBD1	TRBJ2-2	TGTGCCAGCTCACCGGGGACAGGGAACACCGGGGAGCTGTTTTTT	CASSPGTGNTGELFF
TRBV19	NA	NA	TRBJ2-7	TGTGCCAGTAGTAGTGTAGGGGACGCATCCTACGAGCAGTACTTC	CASSSVGDASYEQYF
TRBV5-4	NA	TRBD1	TRBJ1-2	TGTGCCAGCAGCAGTAGACAGGGAAATAACTATGGCTACACCTTC	CASSSRQGNNYGYTF